This T cell receptor beta chain was captured in a study of blood T cell repertoires in COVID-19. Produced via immunoSEQ multiplex PCR; TCRdb's table is partial and in-frame only. The data contain around 140,000 clones, roughly 90% of them singletons. The source of this sequence is a woman aged 40 to 50 who had been exposed to COVID-19. Input material: PBMCs or T cells enriched from blood (not recorded which).

This CDR3 reads CASSSGQGFSGANVLTF. In DNA, the CDR3 is TGCGCCAGCAGCTCAGGACAGGGGTTCTCTGGGGCCAACGTCCTGACTTTC. V is TRBV5-1 and J is TRBJ2-6, with 9 bases aligning to TRBD1. From germline, CDR1 is SGHRS and CDR2 YFSETQ. The J segment lost 0 bases and the V segment lost 3 bases, leaving 4 bases of the junction unmatched. The CDR3 is 17 residues long.